This TCR beta chain originates from a study of OX40 agonist ivuxolimab in advanced cancers. Some clones are missing from TCRdb's copy, which holds only in-frame ones; the method was immunoSEQ multiplex PCR. The data contain some 60,000 clones, 91% of them singletons. This specimen was CD4+ or CD8+ T cells sorted from blood, taken in a trial of the OX40 agonist ivuxolimab. This clonotype was obtained from an adult with an advanced solid tumor such as melanoma, head and neck, liver or kidney cancer.

The CDR3 loop reads CASGYGGISYEQYF. CDR3 sequence (DNA): TGTGCTAGTGGTTATGGAGGAATCTCCTACGAGCAGTACTTC. The chain couples TRBV12-5 to TRBJ2-7; the D gene is possibly TRBD2 (5 bases). This CDR3 has 14 residues. Trimming stripped 4 bases from V and 0 bases from J, with 10 bases between. Per the germline V gene, CDR1 is LGHNT and CDR2 is FRNRAP.